Listed below are T cell receptor beta chains from one sample, sequenced in a study of radiotherapy plus CTLA-4 blockade in lung cancer. Clones were sequenced by immunoSEQ multiplex PCR, and TCRdb holds only the in-frame ones, with some missing. The table lists 50,000 or so clones, 70% to 90% of them singletons. The specimen was peripheral blood, collected from a patient treated with radiotherapy plus ipilimumab. Source of these receptors: a human donor with non-small cell lung cancer whose response to radiotherapy plus ipilimumab could not be evaluated. The CDR3 runs from the conserved cysteine through the conserved F or W. D genes are given only for firm matches. The size of a clone is reported for some rows only, either as once, few or many, or as a class for expanded clones.

CDR3aa | CDR3nt | j_gene | abundance | v_gene | d_gene
CAISGGQGGTGELFF | TGTGCCATCAGTGGTGGACAGGGAGGCACCGGGGAGCTGTTTTTT | TRBJ2-2 | . | TRBV10-3 | TRBD1
CASSMTGGGFEETQYF | TGCGCCAGCTCCATGACAGGGGGCGGCTTTGAGGAGACCCAGTACTTC | TRBJ2-5 | . | TRBV23-1 | TRBD1
CASGSTGYLNEKLFF | TGTGCCAGCGGTTCCACAGGGTATTTGAATGAAAAACTGTTTTTT | TRBJ1-4 | . | TRBV6-5 | .
CASRVPGLATGELFF | TGTGCCAGTAGGGTCCCGGGACTAGCGACTGGGGAGCTGTTTTTT | TRBJ2-2 | . | TRBV19 | TRBD2
CATSRATYEQYF | TGTGCCACCAGCAGAGCTACCTACGAGCAGTACTTC | TRBJ2-7 | . | TRBV15 | .
CASPPGGGDEKLFF | TGTGCCAGCCCTCCGGGGGGAGGTGATGAAAAACTGTTTTTT | TRBJ1-4 | . | TRBV18 | .
CASGPKSRGSGELFF | TGTGCCAGCGGCCCTAAATCCAGGGGATCCGGGGAGCTGTTTTTT | TRBJ2-2 | once | TRBV7-2 | .
CATSHGGGVLSYEQYF | TGTGCCACCTCTCACGGGGGGGGAGTCCTCTCCTACGAGCAGTACTTC | TRBJ2-7 | . | TRBV19 | TRBD2
CASSLYPMGPYNEQFF | TGTGCCAGCAGTTTATATCCCATGGGCCCCTACAATGAGCAGTTCTTC | TRBJ2-1 | . | TRBV27 | .
CASSSRGNSNQPQHF | TGTGCCAGCAGTTCAAGGGGGAATAGCAATCAGCCCCAGCATTTT | TRBJ1-5 | . | TRBV6-5 | .
CASSQSPRDRPNEKLFF | TGTGCCAGCAGCCAATCGCCCCGGGACAGGCCGAATGAAAAACTGTTTTTT | TRBJ1-4 | . | TRBV4-2 | TRBD1
CASSVVGGSYNEQFF | TGTGCCAGCAGCGTAGTCGGGGGATCCTACAATGAGCAGTTCTTC | TRBJ2-1 | . | TRBV9 | .
CASSYREMGAFF | TGTGCCAGCAGTTACAGGGAAATGGGCGCTTTCTTT | TRBJ1-1 | . | TRBV28 | .
CASSSSWTSQQYF | TGTGCCAGCAGTTCATCCTGGACTAGCCAGCAGTACTTC | TRBJ2-7 | . | TRBV6-6 | TRBD2
CASSLFGGGNSPLHF | TGTGCCAGCAGCTTATTCGGCGGCGGGAATTCACCCCTCCACTTT | TRBJ1-6 | . | TRBV11-2 | .
CASSPRLGRYQETQYF | TGTGCCAGCAGCCCACGACTCGGGAGGTACCAAGAGACCCAGTACTTC | TRBJ2-5 | . | TRBV9 | TRBD2
CASSYWGQIQETQYF | TGTGCCAGCAGCTATTGGGGGCAGATCCAAGAGACCCAGTACTTC | TRBJ2-5 | . | TRBV7-2 | .